These 28 T cell receptor beta chains were sequenced from one sample in a study of blood T cell repertoires in COVID-19. Profiled with immunoSEQ multiplex PCR; TCRdb holds only in-frame clones, not every one. In the table there are around 260,000 clones, around 87% of which are singletons. The sequenced sample was peripheral blood. The receptors stem from a woman aged 50 to 60 with acute or convalescent COVID-19.

This CDR3 is CASSLLGLDTEAFF. The CDR3 region has the DNA TGTGCCAGCAGCTTATTGGGGCTTGACACTGAAGCTTTCTTT. The chain couples TRBV7-2 to TRBJ1-1; maybe TRBD1 (5 bases). CDR1 SGHTA and CDR2 FQGNSA come from the germline V gene. With 2 bases removed from V and 3 bases from J, the gap between germline ends came to 10 bases. The length of the CDR3 is 14 residues.

The V and J genes are TRBV6-5 and TRBJ1-4; D is perhaps TRBD1 (5 bases). Germline values: CDR1 MNHEY, CDR2 SVGAGI. The CDR3 runs to 14 residues. With 6 bases removed from V and 5 bases from J, the gap between germline ends came to 13 bases. CDR3 sequence (DNA): TGTGCCAGCAGACAAAACGGGGGGAATGAAAAACTGTTTTTT. Its translation is CASRQNGGNEKLFF.

This chain uses TRBV9 with TRBJ2-1; D might be TRBD2 (6 bases). Deletions cut 0 bases from V and 6 bases from J, with 13 bases between. The V gene's germline CDR1 is SGDLS and CDR2 YYNGEE. CDR3 size: 15 residues. CDR3 sequence: CASSVGGELANEQFF. CDR3 DNA: TGTGCCAGCAGCGTAGGGGGGGAACTGGCCAATGAGCAGTTCTTC.

This clone was counted between two and nine times. V and J are TRBV11-2 and TRBJ2-7; 8 bases fit TRBD2. The CDR3 extends over 14 amino acids. V lost 3 bases and J lost 5; bases outside the gene matches: 6. Germline V gene lookup returns CDR1 SGHAT and CDR2 FQNNGV. Here the CDR3 DNA reads TGTGCCAGCAGCTTGGGGCCGGGAGGGGACGAGCAGTACTTC. Protein: CASSLGPGGDEQYF.

This clone is a singleton in its sample. This rearrangement joins TRBV7-3 to TRBJ2-5; TRBD2 agrees at 13 bases. The trim removed 2 bases at V and 6 bases at J, leaving 3 bases unmatched. The CDR3 contains 15 residues. Germline-derived CDR1 and CDR2 are SGHTA and FQGTGA. This CDR3 reads CASSLGLAGVKTQYF. The CDR3 nucleotides are TGTGCCAGCAGCTTAGGACTAGCGGGAGTGAAGACCCAGTACTTC.

CDR3 residues: CASSLVSRPNEKLFF. The CDR3 bases are TGTGCCAGCAGCTTAGTGTCTAGACCTAATGAAAAACTGTTTTTT. The V gene is TRBV7-9, the J gene TRBJ1-4, with D unclear. V lost 1 base, J lost 3 bases, and 9 bases lay in between. Germline V lookup: CDR1 SEHNR, CDR2 FQNEAQ (reference sequence). CDR3 length: 15 amino acids.

The chain uses TRBV30 and TRBJ1-3; D is ambiguous. The V and J ends lost 8 bases and 8 bases respectively, with 10 bases between them. CDR1 GTSNPN and CDR2 SVGIG come from the germline V gene (reference sequence). The CDR3 spans 10 residues. CDR3 region: CAGRRDTIYF. As DNA, the CDR3 is TGTGCCGGGCGTCGTGACACCATATATTTT.

V is TRBV7-3 and J is TRBJ1-1; tentatively, D is TRBD1 (6 bases). The germline V gene encodes CDR1 SGHTA and CDR2 FQGTGA. This CDR3 comprises 13 residues. Trimming cost V 5 bases and J 5 bases, with 12 bases left between them. The CDR3 nucleotides are TGTGCCAGCAGCCCCTCGCAGGGGACTGAAGCTTTCTTT. As protein: CASSPSQGTEAFF. Full variable domain (outside the CDR3, taken from reference TRBV7-3 and TRBJ1-1): GAGVSQTPSNKVTEKGKYVELRCDPISGHTALYWYRQSLGQGPEFLIYFQGTGAADDSGLPNDRFFAVRPEGSVSTLKIQRTERGDSAVYLCASSPSQGTEAFFGQGTRLTVV.

This clone was seen a few times. The chain recombines TRBV30 with TRBJ1-5; the match to TRBD1 covers 7 bases. The CDR3 length is 13 residues. Germline V gene lookup returns CDR1 GTSNPN and CDR2 SVGIG (reference sequence). J lost 3 bases, V lost 4 bases, and 3 bases had no gene match. CDR3 sequence reads: CAWKGQLNQPQHF. CDR3 DNA: TGTGCCTGGAAGGGACAGCTCAATCAGCCCCAGCATTTT.

The J gene is TRBJ1-2, the V gene TRBV6-2 or TRBV6-3; possible D gene TRBD1, 5 bases. This CDR3 contains 15 residues. The ends were cut back, 5 bases at V and 5 bases at J, with 18 bases in the middle. Germline CDR1 and CDR2: MNHEY and SVGEGT. The CDR3 spells CASSRLRSGGYGYTF. In nucleotides, the CDR3 is TGTGCCAGCAGTCGATTAAGGTCGGGGGGATATGGCTACACCTTC.

As for this clone: The germline gene is not matched at one end of the junction; a read error may be the cause. The gene calls are TRBV7-3 and TRBJ2-4; a possible D gene is TRBD2 (6 bases). Germline V gives CDR1 SGHTA, CDR2 FQGTGA. The CDR3 has 15 amino acids. The CDR3 sequence: CASSLDGGAQNIQYF. DNA of the CDR3: TGTGCCAGCAGCTTAGACGGGGGAGCCCAAAACATTCAGTACTTC. The entire variable domain, with the rest obtained from reference TRBV7-3 and TRBJ2-4, is as follows: GAGVSQTPSNKVTEKGKYVELRCDPISGHTALYWYRQSLGQGPEFLIYFQGTGAADDSGLPNDRFFAVRPEGSVSTLKIQRTERGDSAVYLCASSLDGGAQNIQYFGAGTRLSVL.

The V gene is TRBV12-3 or TRBV12-4, the J gene TRBJ1-1, with 7 bases fitting TRBD1. Trimming removed 4 bases from V and 7 bases from J; junction bases left unmatched: 3. This CDR3 comprises 12 residues. The CDR3 nucleotides read TGTGCCAGCAGTTCTAGGGACAGTGAAGCTTTCTTT. It yields the protein CASSSRDSEAFF.

The V and J genes are TRBV20-1 and TRBJ2-7, with D maybe TRBD1 (6 bases). Germline V gives CDR1 DFQATT, CDR2 SNEGSKA (reference sequence). The CDR3 runs to 13 residues. The V end lost 4 bases, the J end lost 2 bases, and 12 bases lay between the germline ends. In nucleotides, the CDR3 is TGCAGTGCTACTGACAGGTCAACCTACGAGCAGTACTTC. Its translation: CSATDRSTYEQYF.

This clone has just a few counts. In DNA, the CDR3 is TGTGCCAGCAGCTTAGTGGGGGGGCTGGGTGGAAACACCATATATTTT. It specifies CASSLVGGLGGNTIYF. The chain carries TRBV7-2 and TRBJ1-3; TRBD1 might be the D (6 bases). CDR1 and CDR2 from the germline V gene are SGHTA and FQGNSA. Trimming removed 1 base at V and 3 bases at J, with 13 bases between. This CDR3 contains 16 residues. The whole variable domain, filled in from reference TRBV7-2 and TRBJ1-3, reads GAGVSQSPSNKVTEKGKDVELRCDPISGHTALYWYRQSLGQGLEFLIYFQGNSAPDKSGLPSDRFSAERTGGSVSTLTIQRTQQEDSAVYLCASSLVGGLGGNTIYFGEGSWLTVV.

The CDR3 DNA follows: TGTGCCAGCGGTACTAGTAATTTTCCCCTCCACTTT. This sequence encodes CASGTSNFPLHF. The rearrangement joins TRBV28 to TRBJ1-6; no reliable D call. The CDR3 length is 12 residues. The germline V and J ends were trimmed by 8 bases and 13 bases, with 15 bases remaining between them. Per the germline V gene, CDR1 is MDHEN and CDR2 is SYDVKM.

The CDR3 region is CASSWAKSSGANVLTF. The CDR3, as DNA: TGTGCCAGCAGTTGGGCGAAAAGCTCTGGGGCCAACGTCCTGACTTTC. This chain uses TRBV28 with TRBJ2-6; D is unresolved. Trimming took 4 bases from V and 0 from J, leaving 10 bases between them. This CDR3 region has 16 residues. The germline CDR1 and CDR2 sequences are MDHEN and SYDVKM.

The genes are TRBV7-9 and TRBJ2-1; TRBD2 matches at 7 bases. J was trimmed by 7 bases and V by 3 bases; bases with no gene match: 6. The CDR3 covers 14 residues. The germline CDR1 and CDR2 sequences are SEHNR and FQNEAQ (reference sequence). CDR3 nucleotide sequence: TGTGCCAGCAGCTTGCGGGAGCGACGGAATGAGCAGTTCTTC. Translated, it gives CASSLRERRNEQFF.

The chain couples TRBV5-1 to TRBJ1-1; weak D call: TRBD1 (5 bases). V dropped 4 bases and J dropped 1 base, with 17 bases sitting between them. The CDR3 runs 16 residues. The V gene's germline CDR1 is SGHRS and CDR2 YFSETQ. The CDR3 here is CASSAILGHGNTEAFF. The CDR3 bases are TGCGCCAGCAGCGCAATATTAGGACATGGGAACACTGAAGCTTTCTTT.

This sequence joins TRBV5-6 and TRBJ2-1; 8 positions match TRBD2. The CDR3 runs to 14 residues. The trim removed 4 bases at V and 9 bases at J, leaving 9 bases unmatched. CDR1 is SGHDT, CDR2 YYEEEE, per germline. Here the CDR3 reads CASSHLRGGGEQFF. The CDR3 DNA follows: TGTGCCAGCAGCCACCTACGGGGGGGCGGTGAGCAGTTCTTC. Supplemented by reference TRBV5-6 and TRBJ2-1, the full variable domain reads DAGVTQSPTHLIKTRGQQVTLRCSPKSGHDTVSWYQQALGQGPQFIFQYYEEEERQRGNFPDRFSGHQFPNYSSELNVNALLLGDSALYLCASSHLRGGGEQFFGPGTRLTVL.

V usage is TRBV19 and J usage is TRBJ2-1, with 14 bases aligning to TRBD2. The ends lost 6 bases at V and 3 bases at J; junction bases unmatched: 10. CDR1 is LNHDA, CDR2 SQIVND, per germline (reference sequence). This CDR3 spans 18 amino acids. CDR3 region: CASRPGGLAGENYNEQFF. The CDR3 DNA reads as TGTGCCAGTAGACCCGGGGGACTAGCGGGAGAAAACTACAATGAGCAGTTCTTC.

The rearrangement uses TRBV6-5 and TRBJ1-4; tentatively, D is TRBD1 (6 bases). From germline, CDR1 is MNHEY and CDR2 SVGAGI. Trimming cost V 7 bases and J 4 bases, with 10 bases left between them. The CDR3 loop spans 13 amino acids. The CDR3 DNA is TGTGCCAGCACAGGGGTAGTTAATGAAAAACTGTTTTTT. Translated, it gives CASTGVVNEKLFF.

The chain is built from TRBV9 and TRBJ2-1; D gene ambiguous. Germline V lookup: CDR1 SGDLS, CDR2 YYNGEE. Trimming removed 4 bases from V and 3 bases from J, with 8 bases in between. CDR3 length: 13 residues. The DNA of the CDR3 is TGTGCCAGCAGCAAACTTGACTACAATGAGCAGTTCTTC. It translates to CASSKLDYNEQFF. The whole variable domain, remainder taken from reference TRBV9 and TRBJ2-1, is DSGVTQTPKHLITATGQRVTLRCSPRSGDLSVYWYQQSLDQGLQFLIQYYNGEERAKGNILERFSAQQFPDLHSELNLSSLELGDSALYFCASSKLDYNEQFFGPGTRLTVL.

The chain recombines TRBV9 with TRBJ2-3; possible D gene TRBD2, 6 bases. CDR3 length: 15 amino acids. The ends were cut back, 4 bases at V and 4 bases at J, with 16 bases in the middle. In germline, CDR1 is SGDLS, CDR2 YYNGEE. Here the CDR3 reads CASSSHGSNPDTQYF. DNA for the CDR3: TGTGCCAGCAGCTCTCACGGGAGTAACCCAGATACGCAGTATTTT. The whole variable domain, remainder taken from reference TRBV9 and TRBJ2-3, is DSGVTQTPKHLITATGQRVTLRCSPRSGDLSVYWYQQSLDQGLQFLIQYYNGEERAKGNILERFSAQQFPDLHSELNLSSLELGDSALYFCASSSHGSNPDTQYFGPGTRLTVL.

The J gene is TRBJ2-1, the V gene TRBV5-4; TRBD2 is a possible D gene (5 bases). The CDR3 length is 13 residues. Germline CDR1 is SGHNT and CDR2 is YYREEE (reference sequence). Deletions cut 4 bases from V and 10 bases from J, with 15 bases between. This CDR3 is CASSPAADLEQFF. The CDR3 region has the DNA TGTGCCAGCAGCCCAGCAGCGGATCTGGAGCAGTTCTTC.

This chain connects TRBV19 to TRBJ1-3; TRBD1 matches 7 bases. The CDR3 contains 16 residues. Germline CDR1 LNHDA, CDR2 SQIVND (reference sequence). V shed 6 bases, J shed 4 bases, and the junction held 12 bases outside the gene matches. The CDR3 DNA sequence: TGTGCCAGTAGCTCCCCCCACGACAGGGCAGGAAACACCATATATTTT. This encodes CASSSPHDRAGNTIYF.

This clone was seen just once. In DNA form, the CDR3 reads TGTGCCAGCAGTTTATCACCGGCGGACAGGGCGCACAACTATGGCTACACCTTC. It yields the protein CASSLSPADRAHNYGYTF. The V call is TRBV27, the J call TRBJ1-2, with TRBD1 matching over 8 bases. The germline V gene has CDR1 MNHEY and CDR2 SMNVEV (reference sequence). The CDR3 is 18 residues long. V lost 0 bases, J lost 2 bases, and 11 bases stayed unmatched.

The chain recombines TRBV11-2 with TRBJ2-5, with TRBD1 matching 9 bases. Per the germline V gene, CDR1 is SGHAT and CDR2 is FQNNGV. The CDR3 sequence is 15 residues long. Trimming cost V 2 bases and J 5 bases; bases outside gene matches: 6. CDR3 nucleotides: TGTGCCAGCAGCTTATGGGGACAGGGCGGCGAGACCCAGTACTTC. It yields the protein CASSLWGQGGETQYF.

The chain uses TRBV19 and TRBJ2-6; D gene ambiguous. The CDR3 is made up of 17 amino acids. In germline, CDR1 is LNHDA, CDR2 SQIVND (reference sequence). The germline V and J ends were trimmed by 3 bases and 0 bases, with 12 bases remaining between them. Here the CDR3 reads CASSIGRHSSGANVLTF. CDR3 coding DNA: TGTGCCAGTAGTATTGGCAGGCACAGCTCTGGGGCCAACGTCCTGACTTTC.